Shown below are 32 T cell receptor beta chains from a single sample sequenced in a study of beta chain features in type 1 diabetes. The study's findings and limits: Shortening of TCRB CDR3s, moderate but significant, appeared in all four CD4+ subsets of Type 1 diabetes patients.

These receptors have no identified antigens. All of the isolated RNA was reverse transcribed, so expressed TCRB transcripts were sequenced. Some clones are missing from TCRdb's copy, which holds only in-frame ones; the method was immunoSEQ multiplex PCR. The sample lists almost 350,000 clones, about a tenth occurring once. The sequenced sample was central memory CD4+ T cells from blood. Receptors were obtained from a man aged 30 to 39 with type 1 diabetes.

The V and J genes are TRBV7-2 and TRBJ2-5; 7 nucleotides align to TRBD2. Germline V gives CDR1 SGHTA, CDR2 FQGNSA. The junction had 11 bases not matched to a gene; V was cut back by 5 bases and J by 2 bases. The length of the CDR3 is 16 residues. CDR3 bases: TGTGCCAGCAGCCCCGGATTGGGGACTATTCAAGAGACCCAGTACTTC. Its translation is CASSPGLGTIQETQYF.

This clone was counted between two and nine times. This chain uses TRBV5-1 with TRBJ2-7; D remains unclear. There are 12 residues in the CDR3. Germline loops: CDR1 SGHRS, CDR2 YFSETQ. Trimming cost V 2 bases and J 6 bases, with 9 bases left between them. The CDR3 reads CASSFSGPEQYF. CDR3 DNA: TGCGCCAGCAGCTTTTCGGGCCCCGAGCAGTACTTC.

This clone came up a few times. This chain joins TRBV7-7 and TRBJ1-3, with a tentative D call TRBD1 (5 bases). Germline V gene lookup returns CDR1 SSHAT and CDR2 FNYEAQ (reference sequence). There are 15 residues in the CDR3. The V and J ends lost 2 bases and 0 bases respectively, with 8 bases between them. DNA for the CDR3: TGTGCCAGCAGCTTAACCAGGGACTCTGGAAACACCATATATTTT. Its translation is CASSLTRDSGNTIYF.

The chain uses TRBV6-6 and TRBJ1-2, with D possibly matching TRBD1 (5 bases). This CDR3 is built from 14 residues. Germline loops: CDR1 MNHNY, CDR2 SVGAGI (reference sequence). The V gene lost 2 bases and the J gene lost 3 bases, with 10 bases spanning the gap. In DNA form, the CDR3 reads TGTGCCAGCAGTTACGGAGGGGCAGACTATGGCTACACCTTC. Translation: CASSYGGADYGYTF.

The chain employs TRBV19 and TRBJ1-1; no firm D call. Trimming removed 8 bases from V and 5 bases from J, with 15 bases in between. Germline CDR1 reads LNHDA; CDR2 reads SQIVND (reference sequence). This CDR3 is built from 13 residues. The CDR3 here is CASGDPGLTEAFF. CDR3 DNA sequence: TGTGCCAGTGGCGATCCCGGGTTAACTGAAGCTTTCTTT.

V gene TRBV4-3 combines with J gene TRBJ1-1; D is possibly TRBD1 (5 bases). This CDR3 is 14 amino acids long. The V end was cut by 1 base, the J end by 4 bases, with 10 bases between. CDR1 LGHNA and CDR2 YSLEER come from the germline V gene. The CDR3, as DNA: TGCGCCAGCAGCCAAGGGGAGGGGCCCACTGAAGCTTTCTTT. Translated, it gives CASSQGEGPTEAFF.

This clone has a handful of counts. V is TRBV6-5 and J is TRBJ2-3; 10 bases agree with TRBD1. The germline CDR1 and CDR2 sequences are MNHEY and SVGAGI. This CDR3 has 16 residues. Trimming cost V 2 bases and J 5 bases; bases outside gene matches: 7. The chain's CDR3 is CASSYGPGQGKDTQYF. Here the CDR3 DNA reads TGTGCCAGCAGTTACGGGCCGGGACAGGGGAAAGATACGCAGTATTTT.

This clone was observed a handful of times. This sequence joins TRBV29-1 and TRBJ1-5, with D possibly matching TRBD1 (5 bases). V lost 5 bases to trimming and J lost 3 bases, with 14 bases between them. The V gene's germline CDR1 is SQVTM and CDR2 ANQGSEA. The CDR3 contains 14 residues. The CDR3 bases are TGCAGCGTTAAGGTGGGGGGAGACAATCAGCCCCAGCATTTT. Residues: CSVKVGGDNQPQHF.

This clone was picked up a small number of times. The chain couples TRBV7-9 to TRBJ2-7, with D tentatively TRBD1 or TRBD2 (5 bases each). Germline V gene lookup returns CDR1 SEHNR and CDR2 FQNEAQ (reference sequence). V lost 5 bases and J 6 bases, leaving 17 bases between the germline ends. The CDR3 is 14 residues long. In DNA, the CDR3 is TGTGCCAGCAGCCCAGGGACCTTGGTAGGCGAGCAGTACTTC. This codes for CASSPGTLVGEQYF.

This clone has just a few counts. This chain uses TRBV28 with TRBJ1-6; D is possibly TRBD1 (6 bases). V gave up 5 bases and J gave up 9 bases, with 26 bases separating them. The CDR3 has 18 amino acids. Germline V CDR1 and CDR2: MDHEN, SYDVKM. The CDR3 sequence is CASSRSLLGGGEGSPLHF. The CDR3 nucleotides are TGTGCCAGCAGTCGATCCCTACTAGGAGGGGGTGAAGGTTCACCCCTCCACTTT. The variable domain in full, completed from reference TRBV28 and TRBJ1-6, reads DVKVTQSSRYLVKRTGEKVFLECVQDMDHENMFWYRQDPGLGLRLIYFSYDVKMKEKGDIPEGYSVSREKKERFSLILESASTNQTSMYLCASSRSLLGGGEGSPLHFGNGTRLTVT.

For this clone: A far larger clone is one nucleotide away, so this likely arose from a read error. The identical CDR3 is also encoded by other nucleotide sequences in the sample. The chain links TRBV4-2 to TRBJ2-7; 11 bases align to TRBD2. The J segment lost 4 bases and the V segment lost 4 bases, leaving 6 bases of the junction unmatched. This CDR3 comprises 15 residues. CDR1 and CDR2 (germline): LGHNA, YNFKEQ. The DNA for the CDR3 is TGTGCCAGCAGCCTGGGGGCTAGCGGGGGGTACGAGCAGTACTTC. This gives the protein CASSLGASGGYEQYF.

The V call is TRBV7-2, the J call TRBJ2-3; the D gene could be TRBD1 or TRBD2 (6 bases each). Deletions cut 10 bases from V and 4 bases from J, with 15 bases between. The CDR3 contains 13 residues. Germline V gene sequence: CDR1 SGHTA, CDR2 FQGNSA. CDR3 in amino acids: CATLPGGADTQYF. The CDR3 coding sequence is TGTGCCACCCTCCCCGGGGGCGCAGATACGCAGTATTTT.

For the CDR3, the DNA is TGTGCCAGCAGCCAAGGAGGGGGAGAAGAGACCCAGTACTTC. Amino acid sequence: CASSQGGGEETQYF. The rearrangement joins TRBV14 to TRBJ2-5; TRBD1 might be the D (6 bases). Trimming stripped 1 base from V and 3 bases from J, with 9 bases between. Germline lookup yields CDR1 SGHDN and CDR2 FVKESK. CDR3 length: 14 residues.

This clone has just a few counts. The chain has TRBV10-3 and TRBJ2-5; TRBD2 matches 10 bases. With V trimmed by 2 bases and J by 5 bases, 8 bases remained unmatched. CDR1 is ENHRY and CDR2 is SYGVKD in the germline V gene. The CDR3 has 16 amino acids. The CDR3 DNA reads as TGTGCCATCAGTGAGGGAGGAGCGGGGGGGCGCGAGACCCAGTACTTC. This sequence encodes CAISEGGAGGRETQYF.

This clone was counted a few times. V usage is TRBV7-2 and J usage is TRBJ1-5; tentative D call: TRBD1 (6 bases). V was pared by 6 bases and J by 5 bases, with 11 bases between. CDR3 length equals 13 residues. CDR1 and CDR2 (germline): SGHTA, FQGNSA. CDR3 loop: CASSRRQDQPQHF. In DNA form, the CDR3 reads TGTGCCAGCAGTCGGAGACAGGATCAGCCCCAGCATTTT.

V and J are TRBV2 and TRBJ2-5; 8 positions match TRBD1. The CDR3 has 13 residues. Trimming cost V 8 bases and J 4 bases; bases outside gene matches: 6. CDR1 and CDR2 from the germline V gene are SNHLY and FYNNEI. The CDR3 coding sequence is TGTGCCAGCGATAGGGACAGGCGAGAGACCCAGTACTTC. Protein: CASDRDRRETQYF.

This clone was detected a few times. The chain employs TRBV27 and TRBJ1-4; D is undetermined. V was clipped by 7 bases and J by 0 bases, with 9 bases between them. Germline V lookup: CDR1 MNHEY, CDR2 SMNVEV (reference sequence). The CDR3 is 14 amino acids. CDR3 DNA: TGTGCCAGCACAAACATTGCAACTAATGAAAAACTGTTTTTT. This sequence encodes CASTNIATNEKLFF. The whole variable domain, filled in from reference TRBV27 and TRBJ1-4, reads EAQVTQNPRYLITVTGKKLTVTCSQNMNHEYMSWYRQDPGLGLRQIYYSMNVEVTDKGDVPEGYKVSRKEKRNFPLILESPSPNQTSLYFCASTNIATNEKLFFGSGTQLSVL.

This clone was detected ten times or more. The chain employs TRBV7-9 and TRBJ2-3, with 8 bases matching TRBD1. With V trimmed by 1 base and J by 4 bases, 7 bases remained unmatched. Germline-derived CDR1 and CDR2 are SEHNR and FQNEAQ (reference sequence). The CDR3 runs to 16 residues. The chain's CDR3 is CASSLGTGGPADTQYF. CDR3 DNA sequence: TGTGCCAGCAGCTTAGGAACAGGGGGGCCCGCAGATACGCAGTATTTT.

This clone was counted a few times. CDR3 bases: TGCGCCAGCAGCCTTACAGGACAGGGACGGGAAAAACTGTTTTTT. Amino acids: CASSLTGQGREKLFF. The rearrangement uses TRBV4-1 and TRBJ1-4; TRBD1 agrees at 8 bases. CDR1 MGHRA and CDR2 YSYEKL come from the germline V gene. The J segment lost 8 bases and the V segment lost 4 bases, leaving 9 bases of the junction unmatched. The CDR3 covers 15 residues.

This chain joins TRBV20-1 and TRBJ1-1; possible D gene TRBD1, 6 bases. This CDR3 is built from 11 residues. Germline assignment: CDR1 DFQATT and CDR2 SNEGSKA (reference sequence). The DNA for the CDR3 is TGCAGCTACAGGGTGAACACTGAAGCTTTCTTT. It encodes CSYRVNTEAFF.

This chain joins TRBV5-1 and TRBJ2-1, with TRBD1 as a possible D gene (8 bases). Trimming pared 5 bases from V and 6 bases from J, leaving 18 bases between. The CDR3 consists of 15 residues. Germline CDR1 and CDR2: SGHRS and YFSETQ. The CDR3 DNA follows: TGCGCCAGCAGAACGACAGGGGAGGGGTCCAATGAGCAGTTCTTC. This codes for CASRTTGEGSNEQFF. Supplemented by reference TRBV5-1 and TRBJ2-1, the full variable domain reads KAGVTQTPRYLIKTRGQQVTLSCSPISGHRSVSWYQQTPGQGLQFLFEYFSETQRNKGNFPGRFSGRQFSNSRSEMNVSTLELGDSALYLCASRTTGEGSNEQFFGPGTRLTVL.

This clone turned up a few times. The chain couples TRBV7-8 to TRBJ2-3, with D tentatively TRBD1 (6 bases). CDR3 size: 14 residues. V lost 0 bases and J 6 bases, leaving 10 bases between the germline ends. Per the germline V gene, CDR1 is SGHVS and CDR2 is FQNEAQ. The CDR3 protein is CASSLANRDDTQYF. DNA of the CDR3: TGTGCCAGCAGCTTAGCCAACAGGGATGATACGCAGTATTTT.

This chain connects TRBV9 to TRBJ1-2, with D possibly matching TRBD1 (6 bases). This CDR3 has 15 amino acids. V lost 0 bases and J lost 3, with 12 bases in between. Germline V CDR1 and CDR2: SGDLS, YYNGEE. CDR3 nucleotides: TGTGCCAGCAGCGTAGACCCAGGGGTGGACTATGGCTACACCTTC. It translates to CASSVDPGVDYGYTF.

The rearrangement joins TRBV7-2 to TRBJ1-2; maybe TRBD1 (5 bases). The CDR3 spans 14 residues. From germline, CDR1 is SGHTA and CDR2 FQGNSA. Trimming took off 5 bases at V and 8 bases at J, with 18 bases between the two ends. CDR3 residues: CASSKDIPQDGYTF. CDR3 DNA: TGTGCCAGCAGCAAGGACATCCCTCAAGACGGCTACACCTTC.

This sequence joins TRBV7-2 and TRBJ2-5; no clear D. This CDR3 spans 15 amino acids. Germline V gives CDR1 SGHTA, CDR2 FQGNSA. V shed 5 bases and J shed 5 bases, with 18 bases lying between them. The CDR3 loop reads CASSPVGFDEETQYF. CDR3 DNA: TGTGCCAGCAGCCCTGTAGGGTTTGATGAGGAGACCCAGTACTTC.

There are a few counts of this clone. The genes are TRBV11-2 and TRBJ2-1; TRBD1 matches at 8 bases. Trimming at V came to 4 bases and at J to 8 bases, leaving 16 bases not matched to a gene. The CDR3 contains 17 residues. Germline V gene sequence: CDR1 SGHAT, CDR2 FQNNGV. The CDR3 here is CASSSLSGDRSSDEQFF. The CDR3 nucleotides are TGTGCCAGCAGCTCGCTTTCCGGGGACAGGAGTTCCGATGAGCAGTTCTTC.

This clone was counted only a few times. The chain links TRBV2 to TRBJ2-5; a possible D gene is TRBD1 (5 bases). CDR1 SNHLY and CDR2 FYNNEI come from the germline V gene. The CDR3 length is 15 residues. V shed 1 base and J shed 7 bases, with 16 bases lying between them. The CDR3 coding sequence is TGTGCCAGCAGTGAAGTAGGGGCCGTGGTGTCGACCCAGTACTTC. It yields the protein CASSEVGAVVSTQYF.

The table lists this clone with a few counts. Other DNA sequences in the sample encode the same CDR3. This rearrangement joins TRBV9 to TRBJ2-5; D gene ambiguous. The CDR3 sequence is 13 residues long. V was trimmed by 1 base and J by 2 bases, leaving 6 bases between them. Germline V gene sequence: CDR1 SGDLS, CDR2 YYNGEE. CDR3 nucleotide sequence: TGTGCCAGCAGCGTAAGACCTCAAGAGACCCAGTACTTC. As protein: CASSVRPQETQYF.

V gene TRBV29-1 combines with J gene TRBJ1-4, with a tentative D call TRBD1 (5 bases). V was clipped by 4 bases and J by 5 bases, with 11 bases between them. The length of the CDR3 is 13 residues. From germline, CDR1 is SQVTM and CDR2 ANQGSEA. CDR3 protein: CSVVRGSNEKLFF. The CDR3 region has the DNA TGCAGCGTTGTTAGGGGTTCGAATGAAAAACTGTTTTTT.

This clone came up a few times. The chain has TRBV28 and TRBJ1-1; D not certain. The V end was cut by 6 bases, the J end by 7 bases, with 9 bases between. Germline lookup yields CDR1 MDHEN and CDR2 SYDVKM. CDR3 length equals 11 residues. The CDR3 spells CASRQSGEAFF. The CDR3 DNA reads as TGTGCCAGCAGGCAGTCTGGTGAAGCTTTCTTT.

This clone was observed many times. V and J are TRBV27 and TRBJ1-2; 10 nucleotides align to TRBD1. J gave up 8 bases and V 5 bases, and 11 bases lay outside the gene matches. The germline V gene encodes CDR1 MNHEY and CDR2 SMNVEV (reference sequence). The CDR3 runs to 15 residues. CDR3 nucleotides: TGTGCCAGCAGTACAACGGGACAGGGGTGGAAGGGCTACACCTTC. As protein: CASSTTGQGWKGYTF.

The V call is TRBV18, the J call TRBJ1-1; no definite D call. Trimming cost V 1 base and J 5 bases, with 8 bases left between them. This CDR3 region has 13 residues. In germline, CDR1 is KGHSH, CDR2 LQKENI. In DNA form, the CDR3 reads TGTGCCAGCTCACCACAAGCGGAAACTGAAGCTTTCTTT. Translated: CASSPQAETEAFF.